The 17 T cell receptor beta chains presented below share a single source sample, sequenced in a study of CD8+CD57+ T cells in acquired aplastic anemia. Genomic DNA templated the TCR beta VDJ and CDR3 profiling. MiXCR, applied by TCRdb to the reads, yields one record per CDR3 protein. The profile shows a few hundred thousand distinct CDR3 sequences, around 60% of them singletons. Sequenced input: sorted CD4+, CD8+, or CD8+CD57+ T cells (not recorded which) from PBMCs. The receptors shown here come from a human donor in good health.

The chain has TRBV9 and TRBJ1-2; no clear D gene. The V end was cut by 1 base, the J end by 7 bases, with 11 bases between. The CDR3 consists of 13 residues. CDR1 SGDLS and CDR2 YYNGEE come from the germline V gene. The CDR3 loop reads CASSVIEGGGYTF. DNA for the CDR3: TGTGCCAGCAGCGTAATTGAGGGTGGTGGCTACACCTTC.

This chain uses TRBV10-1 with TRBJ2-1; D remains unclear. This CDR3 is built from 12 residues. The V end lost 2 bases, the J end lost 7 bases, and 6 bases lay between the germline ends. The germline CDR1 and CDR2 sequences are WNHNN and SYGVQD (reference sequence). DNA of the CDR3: TGCGCCAGCAGTGAGACGGAGAATGAGCAGTTCTTC. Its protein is CASSETENEQFF.

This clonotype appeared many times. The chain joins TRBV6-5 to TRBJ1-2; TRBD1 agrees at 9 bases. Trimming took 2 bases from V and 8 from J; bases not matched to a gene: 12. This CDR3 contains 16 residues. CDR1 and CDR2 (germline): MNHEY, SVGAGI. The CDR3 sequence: CASSYKGTGSTEGYTF. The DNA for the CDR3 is TGTGCCAGCAGTTACAAAGGGACAGGGTCTACGGAGGGCTACACCTTC.

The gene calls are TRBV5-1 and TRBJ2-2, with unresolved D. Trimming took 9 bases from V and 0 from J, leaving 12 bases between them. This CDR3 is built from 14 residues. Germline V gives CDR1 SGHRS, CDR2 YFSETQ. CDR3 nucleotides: TGCGCCACGCCCGTGGGGTCGAACACCGGGGAGCTGTTTTTT. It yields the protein CATPVGSNTGELFF.

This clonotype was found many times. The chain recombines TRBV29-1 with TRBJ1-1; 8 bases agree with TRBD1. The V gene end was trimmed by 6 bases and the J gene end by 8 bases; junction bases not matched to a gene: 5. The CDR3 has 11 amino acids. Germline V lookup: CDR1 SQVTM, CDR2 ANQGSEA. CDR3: CSVETGAEAFF. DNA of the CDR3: TGCAGCGTGGAGACAGGGGCAGAAGCTTTCTTT.

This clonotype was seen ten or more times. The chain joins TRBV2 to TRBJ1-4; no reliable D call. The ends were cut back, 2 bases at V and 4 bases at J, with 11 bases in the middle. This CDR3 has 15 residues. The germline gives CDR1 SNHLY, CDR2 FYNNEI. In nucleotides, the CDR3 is TGTGCCAGCAGTGAACTGTCGGGGATTAATGAAAAACTGTTTTTT. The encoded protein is CASSELSGINEKLFF. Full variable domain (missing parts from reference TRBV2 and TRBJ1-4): EPEVTQTPSHQVTQMGQEVILRCVPISNHLYFYWYRQILGQKVEFLVSFYNNEISEKSEIFDDQFSVERPDGSNFTLKIRSTKLEDSAMYFCASSELSGINEKLFFGSGTQLSVL.

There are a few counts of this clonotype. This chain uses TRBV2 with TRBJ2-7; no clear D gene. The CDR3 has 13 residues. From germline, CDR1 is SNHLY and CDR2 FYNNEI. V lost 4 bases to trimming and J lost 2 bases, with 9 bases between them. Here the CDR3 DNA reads TGTGCCAGCAGTGGGTTGCTTGCCTACGAGCAGTACTTC. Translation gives CASSGLLAYEQYF.

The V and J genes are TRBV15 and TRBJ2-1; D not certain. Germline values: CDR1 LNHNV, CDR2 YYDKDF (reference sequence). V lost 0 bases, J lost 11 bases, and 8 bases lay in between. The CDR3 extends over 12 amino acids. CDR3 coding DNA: TGTGCCACCAGCAGAGATAACCAGAAGCAGTTCTTC. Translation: CATSRDNQKQFF.

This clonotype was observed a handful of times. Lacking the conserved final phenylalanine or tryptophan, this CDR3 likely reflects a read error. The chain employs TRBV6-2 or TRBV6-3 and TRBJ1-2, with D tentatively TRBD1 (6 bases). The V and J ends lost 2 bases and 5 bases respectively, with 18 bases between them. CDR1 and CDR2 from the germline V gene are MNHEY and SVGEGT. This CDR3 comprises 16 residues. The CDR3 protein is CASSYNQQGQGYGYTC. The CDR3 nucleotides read TGTGCCAGCAGTTACAATCAACAGGGCCAAGGTTATGGCTACACCTGC.

Here the CDR3 DNA reads TGTGCCACCAGCCACCGGGGGGGTTACAATGAGCAGTTCTTC. Amino acids: CATSHRGGYNEQFF. The chain joins TRBV15 to TRBJ2-1, with TRBD2 identical over 8 bases. Germline CDR1 reads LNHNV; CDR2 reads YYDKDF (reference sequence). Trimming took 5 bases from V and 4 from J; bases not matched to a gene: 4. This CDR3 has 14 residues.

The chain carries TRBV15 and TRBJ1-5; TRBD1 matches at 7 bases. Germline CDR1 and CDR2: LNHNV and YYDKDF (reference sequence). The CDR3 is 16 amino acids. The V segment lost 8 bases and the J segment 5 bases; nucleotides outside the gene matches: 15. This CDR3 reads CATSSLQGRGDQPQHF. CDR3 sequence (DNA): TGTGCCACCTCTTCGCTACAGGGGCGGGGGGATCAGCCCCAGCATTTT.

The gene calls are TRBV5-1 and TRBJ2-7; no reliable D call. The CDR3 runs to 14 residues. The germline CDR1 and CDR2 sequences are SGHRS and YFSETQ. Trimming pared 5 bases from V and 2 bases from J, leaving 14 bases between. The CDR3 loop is CASRSVASTYEQYF. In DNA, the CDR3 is TGCGCCAGCAGGTCTGTGGCGAGTACCTACGAGCAGTACTTC.

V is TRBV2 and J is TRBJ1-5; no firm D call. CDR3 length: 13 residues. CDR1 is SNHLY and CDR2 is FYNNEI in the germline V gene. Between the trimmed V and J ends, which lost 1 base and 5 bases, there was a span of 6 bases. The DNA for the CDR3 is TGTGCCAGCAGTGAAGGGGGAGATCAGCCCCAGCATTTT. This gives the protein CASSEGGDQPQHF.

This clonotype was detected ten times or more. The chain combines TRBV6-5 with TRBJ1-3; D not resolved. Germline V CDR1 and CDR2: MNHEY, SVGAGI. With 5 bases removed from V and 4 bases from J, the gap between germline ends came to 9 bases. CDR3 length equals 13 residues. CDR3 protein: CASSLSDGNTIYF. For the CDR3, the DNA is TGTGCCAGCAGTCTTTCAGACGGAAACACCATATATTTT.

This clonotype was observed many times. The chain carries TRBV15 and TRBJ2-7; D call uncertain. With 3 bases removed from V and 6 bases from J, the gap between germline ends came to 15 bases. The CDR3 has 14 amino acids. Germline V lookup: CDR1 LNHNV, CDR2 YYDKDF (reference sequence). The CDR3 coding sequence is TGTGCCACCAGCAGCGGTCCTGGCTACCTCGAGCAGTACTTC. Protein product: CATSSGPGYLEQYF.

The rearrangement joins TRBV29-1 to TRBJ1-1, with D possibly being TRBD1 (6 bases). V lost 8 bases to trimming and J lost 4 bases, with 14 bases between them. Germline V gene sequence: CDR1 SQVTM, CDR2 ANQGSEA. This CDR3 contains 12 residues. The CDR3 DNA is TGCAGCATGATACAGGGTCGCACTGAAGCTTTCTTT. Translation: CSMIQGRTEAFF.

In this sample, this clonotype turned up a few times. The CDR3 coding sequence is TGTGCCAGCAGCTCGGTGGCCCACGAGCAGTACTTC. Amino acids: CASSSVAHEQYF. V gene TRBV5-6 combines with J gene TRBJ2-7; D is unresolved. This CDR3 region has 12 residues. Germline V gene lookup returns CDR1 SGHDT and CDR2 YYEEEE. The V and J ends lost 3 bases and 5 bases respectively, with 9 bases between them. Drawing the rest from reference TRBV5-6 and TRBJ2-7, the complete variable domain is DAGVTQSPTHLIKTRGQQVTLRCSPKSGHDTVSWYQQALGQGPQFIFQYYEEEERQRGNFPDRFSGHQFPNYSSELNVNALLLGDSALYLCASSSVAHEQYFGPGTRLTVT.